The next 16 T cell receptor beta chains were all read from a single sample in a study of cytomegalovirus exposure and HLA in healthy donors. It was with 60 Vbeta and 13 Jbeta primers that the PCR ran. Clones were read by immunoSEQ multiplex PCR, and TCRdb kept only the in-frame ones, dropping some. The sample consists of some 110,000 clones, around 70% of them appearing once. Sequenced material: PBMCs. These receptor sequences come from a woman aged 18-29 years in good health and CMV-seronegative.

This clone occurred once. The genes are TRBV5-1 and TRBJ2-2; the match to TRBD2 covers 7 bases. V lost 3 bases, J lost 4 bases, and 6 bases stayed unmatched. Germline CDR1 is SGHRS and CDR2 is YFSETQ. This CDR3 has 15 amino acids. The CDR3 DNA is TGCGCCAGCAGCTCCCTGCGGGGGAGCACCGGGGAGCTGTTTTTT. Translated: CASSSLRGSTGELFF.

Turning to this clone: Other nucleotide sequences from this sample produce the same CDR3. The chain employs TRBV5-4 and TRBJ2-5; D is uncertain. CDR1 and CDR2 from the germline V gene are SGHNT and YYREEE (reference sequence). The CDR3 spans 11 residues. V dropped 4 bases and J dropped 2 bases, with 3 bases sitting between them. CDR3 amino acids: CASSHQETQYF. In nucleotides, the CDR3 is TGTGCCAGCAGCCATCAAGAGACCCAGTACTTC.

The chain couples TRBV5-1 to TRBJ1-1; the match to TRBD1 covers 7 bases. Germline V gives CDR1 SGHRS, CDR2 YFSETQ. The CDR3 is made up of 16 amino acids. With 4 bases clipped from V and 1 base from J, the junction kept 10 bases outside the gene matches. For the CDR3, the DNA is TGCGCCAGCAGCGGGTCGGGGGGGACAGAGAACACTGAAGCTTTCTTT. This encodes CASSGSGGTENTEAFF.

The genes are TRBV5-1 and TRBJ1-2; 7 bases align to TRBD1. Germline V gene data show CDR1 as SGHRS and CDR2 as YFSETQ. The CDR3 runs to 14 residues. The V and J ends lost 0 bases and 8 bases, in that order; junction bases with no gene match: 7. For the CDR3, the DNA is TGCGCCAGCAGCTTGGGGTTGCCAGGGGGAGGCTACACCTTC. It translates to CASSLGLPGGGYTF.

The rearrangement links TRBV7-8 to TRBJ1-2, with a tentative D call TRBD1 (6 bases). V lost 1 base to trimming and J lost 6 bases, with 15 bases between them. CDR1 and CDR2 (germline): SGHVS, FQNEAQ. The length of the CDR3 is 15 residues. The CDR3 sequence is CASSLGGRGADGYTF. The DNA of the CDR3 is TGTGCCAGCAGCTTAGGGGGGAGGGGGGCGGATGGCTACACCTTC.

The V and J genes are TRBV5-4 and TRBJ2-3, with D possibly TRBD2 on 6 matching bases. V lost 8 bases to trimming and J lost 0 bases, with 13 bases between them. CDR1 and CDR2 from the germline V gene are SGHNT and YYREEE (reference sequence). This CDR3 is built from 14 residues. CDR3 sequence: CASRGRTSTDTQYF. The CDR3 bases are TGTGCCAGTAGAGGGAGGACCAGCACAGATACGCAGTATTTT. The full variable domain, its missing parts supplied by reference TRBV5-4 and TRBJ2-3, is ETGVTQSPTHLIKTRGQQVTLRCSSQSGHNTVSWYQQALGQGPQFIFQYYREEENGRGNFPPRFSGLQFPNYSSELNVNALELDDSALYLCASRGRTSTDTQYFGPGTRLTVL.

The chain carries TRBV7-9 and TRBJ1-4; D is undetermined. There are 14 residues in the CDR3. V lost 7 bases and J 2 bases, leaving 11 bases between the germline ends. Germline assignment: CDR1 SEHNR and CDR2 FQNEAQ (reference sequence). CDR3 in DNA: TGTGCCAGCACCCCTATATCTACTAATGAAAAACTGTTTTTT. The encoded protein is CASTPISTNEKLFF. Full variable domain (rest looked up from reference TRBV7-9 and TRBJ1-4): DTGVSQNPRHKITKRGQNVTFRCDPISEHNRLYWYRQTLGQGPEFLTYFQNEAQLEKSRLLSDRFSAERPKGSFSTLEIQRTEQGDSAMYLCASTPISTNEKLFFGSGTQLSVL.

This clone appeared a single time. The chain has TRBV29-1 and TRBJ1-2; D is unclear. V lost 0 bases and J lost 6, with 2 bases in between. Germline V lookup: CDR1 SQVTM, CDR2 ANQGSEA. The CDR3 extends over 10 amino acids. The CDR3: CSVEDNGYTF. The CDR3 DNA follows: TGCAGCGTTGAAGATAATGGCTACACCTTC.

The rearrangement joins TRBV7-3 to TRBJ1-2; D possibly corresponds to TRBD1 (6 bases). The length of the CDR3 is 18 residues. Looked up from germline, CDR1 is SGHTA and CDR2 is FQGTGA. Between the trimmed V and J ends, which lost 2 bases and 1 base, there was a span of 20 bases. The CDR3 loop reads CASSLRPPFGQSNYGYTF. CDR3 bases: TGTGCCAGCAGCTTACGTCCCCCCTTCGGACAGAGTAACTATGGCTACACCTTC.

V usage is TRBV7-8 and J usage is TRBJ2-5, with a tentative D call TRBD2 (6 bases). The germline V and J ends were trimmed by 4 bases and 2 bases, with 14 bases remaining between them. The length of the CDR3 is 15 residues. In germline, CDR1 is SGHVS, CDR2 FQNEAQ. The CDR3 spells CASSSTLAVQETQYF. CDR3 DNA: TGTGCCAGCAGCTCGACCTTAGCGGTACAAGAGACCCAGTACTTC. Using reference TRBV7-8 and TRBJ2-5 for the parts outside the CDR3, the full variable domain is GAGVSQSPRYKVAKRGQDVALRCDPISGHVSLFWYQQALGQGPEFLTYFQNEAQLDKSGLPSDRFFAERPEGSVSTLKIQRTQQEDSAVYLCASSSTLAVQETQYFGPGTRLLVL.

This chain connects TRBV7-8 to TRBJ1-6; D remains unclear. The CDR3 consists of 14 residues. Germline loops: CDR1 SGHVS, CDR2 FQNEAQ. The V end lost 1 base, the J end lost 5 bases, and 6 bases lay between the germline ends. The CDR3 DNA follows: TGTGCCAGCAGCTTAGTCCAGGATAATTCACCCCTCCACTTT. Translating it yields CASSLVQDNSPLHF.

V usage is TRBV5-6 and J usage is TRBJ1-2, with D possibly being TRBD1 (5 bases). Trimming removed 0 bases at V and 4 bases at J, with 10 bases between. This CDR3 comprises 14 residues. The germline gives CDR1 SGHDT, CDR2 YYEEEE. CDR3 loop: CASSLEGRIYGYTF. The CDR3 region has the DNA TGTGCCAGCAGCTTGGAGGGGAGGATCTATGGCTACACCTTC.

This chain joins TRBV19 and TRBJ2-1, with 12 bases lining up with TRBD2. Trimming took 9 bases from V and 10 from J; bases not matched to a gene: 13. The CDR3 extends over 15 amino acids. The germline V gene has CDR1 LNHDA and CDR2 SQIVND (reference sequence). CDR3 residues: CASLAGGTIAREQFF. The CDR3 DNA reads as TGTGCCAGCCTAGCGGGGGGGACCATTGCTCGAGAGCAGTTCTTC.

The V and J genes are TRBV5-1 and TRBJ2-5; TRBD2 matches 8 bases. V dropped 0 bases and J dropped 2; count of bases not matched to a gene: 9. The germline V gene encodes CDR1 SGHRS and CDR2 YFSETQ. The CDR3 has 17 amino acids. The CDR3 DNA reads TGCGCCAGCAGCTTGGGGGGTCGAGCGGGGGTGCAAGAGACCCAGTACTTC. The encoded protein is CASSLGGRAGVQETQYF. The full variable domain, completed using reference TRBV5-1 and TRBJ2-5, is KAGVTQTPRYLIKTRGQQVTLSCSPISGHRSVSWYQQTPGQGLQFLFEYFSETQRNKGNFPGRFSGRQFSNSRSEMNVSTLELGDSALYLCASSLGGRAGVQETQYFGPGTRLLVL.

The CDR3 here is CASSSGGSAYNEQFF. CDR3 coding DNA: TGTGCCAGCAGCAGCGGGGGGTCCGCCTACAATGAGCAGTTCTTC. The chain recombines TRBV6-6 with TRBJ2-1; 9 bases are a match to TRBD2. Trimming removed 6 bases from V and 2 bases from J; junction bases left unmatched: 5. This CDR3 has 15 residues. CDR1 and CDR2 (germline): MNHNY, SVGAGI (reference sequence).

This rearrangement joins TRBV25-1 to TRBJ2-7, with TRBD2 as a possible D gene (5 bases). Germline V gives CDR1 MGHDK, CDR2 SYGVNS. The CDR3 runs 13 residues. V was shortened by 3 bases and J by 3 bases, with 9 bases between the two germline ends. Written as DNA, the CDR3 is TGTGCCAGCAGTGATGGACTGAACTACGAGCAGTACTTC. This encodes CASSDGLNYEQYF.